Reported below is one T cell receptor (beta chain). The data derive from a study of control samples from healthy donors and cancer patients. The method was immunoSEQ multiplex PCR; TCRdb's version includes in-frame clones alone and lacks a portion of them. Among around 170,000 clones, around 90% were seen once, and the ten largest hold approximately 1.4%. J gave up 4 bases and V 5 bases, and 13 bases lay outside the gene matches. The CDR3 spans 18 residues. The germline V gene encodes CDR1 MNHEY and CDR2 SVGEGT. This TCR was sampled from a woman in her forties or fifties in good health. The sample was blood. V gene TRBV6-2 or TRBV6-3 combines with J gene TRBJ2-1, with TRBD2 matching 11 bases. The CDR3 here is CASSHLAGGRGGYNEQFF. CDR3 bases: TGTGCCAGCAGTCACCTAGCGGGAGGCCGGGGGGGTTACAATGAGCAGTTCTTC.